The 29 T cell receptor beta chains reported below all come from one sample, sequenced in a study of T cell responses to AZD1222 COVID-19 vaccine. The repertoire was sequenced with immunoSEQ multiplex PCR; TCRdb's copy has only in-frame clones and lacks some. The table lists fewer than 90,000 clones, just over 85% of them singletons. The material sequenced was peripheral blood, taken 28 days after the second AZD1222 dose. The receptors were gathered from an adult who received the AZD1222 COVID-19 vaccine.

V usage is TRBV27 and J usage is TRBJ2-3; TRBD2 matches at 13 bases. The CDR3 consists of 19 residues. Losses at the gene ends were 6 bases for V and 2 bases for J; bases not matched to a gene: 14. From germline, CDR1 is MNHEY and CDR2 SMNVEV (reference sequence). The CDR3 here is CASSPYPSGLAGSTDTQYF. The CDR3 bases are TGTGCCAGCAGCCCTTACCCCTCGGGACTAGCGGGGTCCACAGATACGCAGTATTTT.

DNA for the CDR3: TGTGCCAGCAGTCGGGTCAAAGGGGCCTACGAGCAGTACTTC. Translation gives CASSRVKGAYEQYF. V usage is TRBV28 and J usage is TRBJ2-7; TRBD1 is a possible D gene (5 bases). The CDR3 has 14 residues. The V end lost 5 bases, the J end lost 2 bases, and 13 bases lay between the germline ends. CDR1 and CDR2 from the germline V gene are MDHEN and SYDVKM.

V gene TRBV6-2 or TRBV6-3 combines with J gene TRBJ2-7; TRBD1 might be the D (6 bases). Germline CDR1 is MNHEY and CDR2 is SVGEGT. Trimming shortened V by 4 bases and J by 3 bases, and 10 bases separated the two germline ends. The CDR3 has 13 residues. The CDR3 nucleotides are TGTGCCAGCAGTTTTTCCAGGGGCTACGAGCAGTACTTC. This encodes CASSFSRGYEQYF.

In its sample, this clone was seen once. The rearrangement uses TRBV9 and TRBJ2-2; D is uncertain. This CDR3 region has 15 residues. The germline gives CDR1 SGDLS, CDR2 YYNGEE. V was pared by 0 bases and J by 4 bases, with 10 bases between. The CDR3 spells CASSVDQAGTGELFF. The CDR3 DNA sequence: TGTGCCAGCAGCGTAGACCAAGCCGGCACCGGGGAGCTGTTTTTT.

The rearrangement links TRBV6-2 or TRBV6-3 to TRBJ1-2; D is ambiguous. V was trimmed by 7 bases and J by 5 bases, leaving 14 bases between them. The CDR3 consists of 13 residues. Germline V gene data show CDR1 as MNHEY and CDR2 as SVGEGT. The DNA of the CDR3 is TGTGCCAGCACCCCTGGCAGGTATTATGGCTACACCTTC. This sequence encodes CASTPGRYYGYTF.

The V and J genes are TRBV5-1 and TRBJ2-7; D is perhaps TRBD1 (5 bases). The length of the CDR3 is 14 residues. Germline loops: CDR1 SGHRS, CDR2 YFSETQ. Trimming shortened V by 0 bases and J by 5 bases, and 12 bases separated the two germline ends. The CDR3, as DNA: TGCGCCAGCAGCTTGGCCTTGGGGCACGACGAGCAGTACTTC. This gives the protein CASSLALGHDEQYF.

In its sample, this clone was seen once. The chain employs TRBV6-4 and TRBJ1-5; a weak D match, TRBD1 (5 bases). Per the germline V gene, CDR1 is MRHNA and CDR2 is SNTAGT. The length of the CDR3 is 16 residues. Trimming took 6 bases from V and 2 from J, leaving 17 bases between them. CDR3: CASSPDPTGRNQPQHF. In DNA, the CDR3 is TGTGCCAGCAGCCCCGACCCTACAGGACGCAATCAGCCCCAGCATTTT.

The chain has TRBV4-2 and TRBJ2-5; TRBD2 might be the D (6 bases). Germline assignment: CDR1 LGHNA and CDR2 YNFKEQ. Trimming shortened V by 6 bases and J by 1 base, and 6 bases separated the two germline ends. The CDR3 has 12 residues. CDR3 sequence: CASRGGQETQYF. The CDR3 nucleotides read TGTGCCAGCAGGGGGGGCCAAGAGACCCAGTACTTC.

The CDR3 bases are TGTGCCAGCAGTCCCTGGGGTATGGAATGGCCCCAGCATTTT. Amino acids: CASSPWGMEWPQHF. The chain uses TRBV27 and TRBJ1-5; D is unresolved. The CDR3 is made up of 14 amino acids. V was clipped by 5 bases and J by 9 bases, with 17 bases between them. Germline lookup yields CDR1 MNHEY and CDR2 SMNVEV (reference sequence).

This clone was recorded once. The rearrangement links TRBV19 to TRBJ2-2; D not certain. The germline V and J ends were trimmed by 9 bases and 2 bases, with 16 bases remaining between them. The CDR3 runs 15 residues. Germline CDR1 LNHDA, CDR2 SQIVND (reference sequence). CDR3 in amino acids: CASNTWDVNTGELFF. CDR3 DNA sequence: TGTGCCAGCAATACATGGGATGTTAACACCGGGGAGCTGTTTTTT.

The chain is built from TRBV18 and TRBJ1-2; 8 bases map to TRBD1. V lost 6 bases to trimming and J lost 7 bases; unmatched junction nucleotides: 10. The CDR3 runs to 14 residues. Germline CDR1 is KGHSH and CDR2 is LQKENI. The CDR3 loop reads CASSPGQDHFGYTF. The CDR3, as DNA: TGTGCCAGCTCGCCGGGACAGGACCACTTTGGCTACACCTTC.

The CDR3 DNA is TGTGCCAGCTCTCCCGGGACAGGGGTTGTGAATGAGCAGTTCTTC. Residues: CASSPGTGVVNEQFF. The chain recombines TRBV18 with TRBJ2-1, with TRBD1 identical over 10 bases. With V trimmed by 6 bases and J by 7 bases, 9 bases remained unmatched. The CDR3 totals 15 residues. The V gene's germline CDR1 is KGHSH and CDR2 LQKENI.

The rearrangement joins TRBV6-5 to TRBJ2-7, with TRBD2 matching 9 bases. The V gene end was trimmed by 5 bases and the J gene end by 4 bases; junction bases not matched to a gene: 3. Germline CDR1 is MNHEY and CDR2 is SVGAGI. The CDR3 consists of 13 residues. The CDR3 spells CASSRTSAYEQYF. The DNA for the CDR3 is TGTGCCAGCAGTCGGACTAGCGCTTACGAGCAGTACTTC.

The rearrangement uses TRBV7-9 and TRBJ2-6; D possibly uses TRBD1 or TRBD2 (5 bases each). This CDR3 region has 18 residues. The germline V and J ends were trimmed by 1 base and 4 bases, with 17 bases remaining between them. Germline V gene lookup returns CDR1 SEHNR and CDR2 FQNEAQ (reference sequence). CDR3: CASSLVQGPSGGANVLTF. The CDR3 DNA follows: TGTGCCAGCAGCTTAGTGCAGGGACCTTCTGGCGGGGCCAACGTCCTGACTTTC.

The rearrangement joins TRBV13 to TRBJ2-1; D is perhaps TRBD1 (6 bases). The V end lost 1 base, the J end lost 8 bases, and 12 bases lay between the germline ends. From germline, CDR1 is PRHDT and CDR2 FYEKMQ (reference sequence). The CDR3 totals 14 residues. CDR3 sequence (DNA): TGTGCCAGCAGCTTAGATTTGGGGGCGGATGAGCAGTTCTTC. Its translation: CASSLDLGADEQFF.

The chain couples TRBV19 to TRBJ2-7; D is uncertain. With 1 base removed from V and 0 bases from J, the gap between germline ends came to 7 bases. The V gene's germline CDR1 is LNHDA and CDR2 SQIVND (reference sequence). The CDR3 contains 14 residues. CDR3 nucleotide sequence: TGTGCCAGTAGTATAGTGGGCCACTCCTACGAGCAGTACTTC. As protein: CASSIVGHSYEQYF.

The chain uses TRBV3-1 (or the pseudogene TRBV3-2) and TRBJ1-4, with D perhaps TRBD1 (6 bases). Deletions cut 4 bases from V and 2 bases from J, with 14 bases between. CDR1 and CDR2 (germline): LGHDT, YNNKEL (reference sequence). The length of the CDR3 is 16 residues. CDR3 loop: CASSLRGGGTNEKLFF. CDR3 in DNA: TGTGCCAGCAGCCTAAGGGGTGGGGGCACTAATGAAAAACTGTTTTTT.

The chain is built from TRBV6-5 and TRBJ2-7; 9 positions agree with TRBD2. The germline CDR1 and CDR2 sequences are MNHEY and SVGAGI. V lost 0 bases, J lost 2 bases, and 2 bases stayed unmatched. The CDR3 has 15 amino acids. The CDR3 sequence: CASSYSGGRAYEQYF. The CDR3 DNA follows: TGTGCCAGCAGTTACTCGGGCGGGAGGGCCTACGAGCAGTACTTC.

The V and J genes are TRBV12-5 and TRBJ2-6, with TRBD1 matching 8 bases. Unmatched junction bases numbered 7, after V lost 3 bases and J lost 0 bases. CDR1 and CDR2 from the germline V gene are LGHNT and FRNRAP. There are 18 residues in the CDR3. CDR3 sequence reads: CASGLARTGSSGANVLTF. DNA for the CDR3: TGTGCTAGTGGTTTAGCAAGGACAGGGAGCTCTGGGGCCAACGTCCTGACTTTC.

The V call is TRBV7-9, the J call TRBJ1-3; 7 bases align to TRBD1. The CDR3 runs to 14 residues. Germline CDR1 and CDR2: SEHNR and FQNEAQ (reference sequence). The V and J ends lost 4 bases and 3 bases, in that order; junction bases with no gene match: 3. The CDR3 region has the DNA TGTGCCAGCAGCTCACGACAGGGTGGAAACACCATATATTTT. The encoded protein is CASSSRQGGNTIYF.

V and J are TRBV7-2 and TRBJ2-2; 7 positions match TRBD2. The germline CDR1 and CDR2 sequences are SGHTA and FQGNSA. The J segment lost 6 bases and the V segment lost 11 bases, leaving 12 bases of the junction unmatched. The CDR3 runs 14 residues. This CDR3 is CASGGASGSGELFF. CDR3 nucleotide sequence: TGTGCCTCCGGCGGGGCTAGCGGCTCCGGGGAGCTGTTTTTT. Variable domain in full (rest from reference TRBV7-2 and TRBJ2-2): GAGVSQSPSNKVTEKGKDVELRCDPISGHTALYWYRQSLGQGLEFLIYFQGNSAPDKSGLPSDRFSAERTGGSVSTLTIQRTQQEDSAVYLCASGGASGSGELFFGEGSRLTVL.

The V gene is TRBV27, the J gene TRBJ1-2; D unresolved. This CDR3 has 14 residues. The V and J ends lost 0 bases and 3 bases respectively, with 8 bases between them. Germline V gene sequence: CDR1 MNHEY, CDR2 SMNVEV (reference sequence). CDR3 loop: CASSLSWADYGYTF. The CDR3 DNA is TGTGCCAGCAGTTTATCTTGGGCCGACTATGGCTACACCTTC.

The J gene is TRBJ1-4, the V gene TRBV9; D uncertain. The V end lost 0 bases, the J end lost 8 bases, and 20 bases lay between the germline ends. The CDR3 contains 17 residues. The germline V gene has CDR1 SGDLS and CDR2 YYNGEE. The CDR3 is CASSVGRTQASREKLFF. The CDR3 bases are TGTGCCAGCAGCGTAGGGCGGACCCAAGCCTCTAGAGAAAAACTGTTTTTT.

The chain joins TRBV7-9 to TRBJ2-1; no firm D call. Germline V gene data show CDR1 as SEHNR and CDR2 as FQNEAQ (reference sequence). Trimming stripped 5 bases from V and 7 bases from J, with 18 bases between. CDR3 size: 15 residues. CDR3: CASSLQPEGWNEQFF. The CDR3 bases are TGTGCCAGCAGCCTTCAACCCGAAGGGTGGAATGAGCAGTTCTTC.

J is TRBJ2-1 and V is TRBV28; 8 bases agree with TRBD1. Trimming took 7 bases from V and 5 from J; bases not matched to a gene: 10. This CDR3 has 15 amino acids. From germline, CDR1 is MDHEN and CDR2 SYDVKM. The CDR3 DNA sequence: TGTGCCAGCACCTCGGAGGACAGGGTTGACAATGAGCAGTTCTTC. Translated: CASTSEDRVDNEQFF.

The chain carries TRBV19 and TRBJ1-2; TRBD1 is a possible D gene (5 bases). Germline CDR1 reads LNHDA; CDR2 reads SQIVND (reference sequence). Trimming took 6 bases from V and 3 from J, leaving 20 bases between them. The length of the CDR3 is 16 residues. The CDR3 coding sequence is TGTGCCAGTAGAGCCCCCGTTGGGAGAGGGGACTATGGCTACACCTTC. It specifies CASRAPVGRGDYGYTF.

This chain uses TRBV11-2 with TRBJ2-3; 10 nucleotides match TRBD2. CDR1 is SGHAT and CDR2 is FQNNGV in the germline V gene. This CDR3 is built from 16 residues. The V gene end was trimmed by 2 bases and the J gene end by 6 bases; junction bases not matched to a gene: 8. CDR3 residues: CASSLRTSGLQDTQYF. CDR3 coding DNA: TGTGCCAGCAGCTTAAGGACTAGCGGTCTTCAGGATACGCAGTATTTT.

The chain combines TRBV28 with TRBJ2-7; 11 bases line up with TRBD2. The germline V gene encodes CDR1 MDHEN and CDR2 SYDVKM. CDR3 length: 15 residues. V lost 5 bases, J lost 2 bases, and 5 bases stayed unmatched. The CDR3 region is CASSNLSGGAYEQYF. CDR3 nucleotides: TGTGCCAGCAGTAACCTTAGCGGGGGGGCCTACGAGCAGTACTTC.

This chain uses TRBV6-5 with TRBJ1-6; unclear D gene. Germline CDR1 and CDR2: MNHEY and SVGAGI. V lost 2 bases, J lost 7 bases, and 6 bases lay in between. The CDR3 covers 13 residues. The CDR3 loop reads CASSYNLNSPLHF. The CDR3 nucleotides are TGTGCCAGCAGTTACAACCTCAATTCACCCCTCCACTTT.